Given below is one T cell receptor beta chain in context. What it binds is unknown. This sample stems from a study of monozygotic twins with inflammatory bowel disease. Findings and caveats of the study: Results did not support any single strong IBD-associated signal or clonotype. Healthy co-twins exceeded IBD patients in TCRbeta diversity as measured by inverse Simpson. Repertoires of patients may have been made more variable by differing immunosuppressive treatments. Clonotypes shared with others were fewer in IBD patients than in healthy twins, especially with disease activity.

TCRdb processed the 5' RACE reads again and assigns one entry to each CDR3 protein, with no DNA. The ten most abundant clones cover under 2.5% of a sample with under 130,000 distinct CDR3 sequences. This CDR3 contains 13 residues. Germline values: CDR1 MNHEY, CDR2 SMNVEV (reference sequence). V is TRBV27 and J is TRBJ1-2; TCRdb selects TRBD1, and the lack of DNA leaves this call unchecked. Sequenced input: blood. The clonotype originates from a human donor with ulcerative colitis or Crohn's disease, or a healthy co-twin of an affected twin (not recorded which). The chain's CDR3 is CASSSSGFYGYTF.